The 19 T cell receptor beta chains below were found in one sample sequenced in a study of T cells in localized non-small cell lung cancer. The method was immunoSEQ multiplex PCR; TCRdb's version includes in-frame clones alone and lacks a portion of them. The sample yields under 30,000 clones, 90% seen once. The specimen was peripheral blood, collected before any cancer treatment. These TCRs come from a woman aged 35 to 70 with stage I lung adenocarcinoma.

The CDR3 is CASSHRNTEAFF. The CDR3 DNA follows: TGTGCCAGCAGTCATAGGAACACTGAAGCTTTCTTT. The chain has TRBV7-9 and TRBJ1-1; no clear D. Germline loops: CDR1 SEHNR, CDR2 FQNEAQ (reference sequence). Deletions cut 6 bases from V and 1 base from J, with 6 bases between. The CDR3 covers 12 residues.

V gene TRBV14 combines with J gene TRBJ1-3; TRBD1 might be the D (5 bases). V was clipped by 4 bases and J by 0 bases, with 13 bases between them. Germline-derived CDR1 and CDR2 are SGHDN and FVKESK. The CDR3 totals 16 residues. The CDR3 loop reads CASSPLGGTSGNTIYF. DNA of the CDR3: TGTGCCAGCAGCCCACTCGGGGGAACCTCTGGAAACACCATATATTTT.

The rearrangement joins TRBV6-6 to TRBJ1-5; the D is unclear. Germline V lookup: CDR1 MNHNY, CDR2 SVGAGI (reference sequence). Deletions cut 2 bases from V and 4 bases from J, with 3 bases between. The CDR3 totals 12 residues. The CDR3, as DNA: TGTGCCAGCAGTTACGAAAATCAGCCCCAGCATTTT. Its protein is CASSYENQPQHF.

This chain uses TRBV18 with TRBJ1-1, with D possibly TRBD1 on 6 matching bases. This CDR3 has 13 residues. V was clipped by 4 bases and J by 3 bases, with 9 bases between them. Germline CDR1 and CDR2: KGHSH and LQKENI. The CDR3 region has the DNA TGTGCCAGCTCACAGGGGGGAGACACTGAAGCTTTCTTT. This encodes CASSQGGDTEAFF.

The V call is TRBV9, the J call TRBJ2-5; the D is unclear. Between the trimmed V and J ends, which lost 0 bases and 5 bases, there was a span of 5 bases. This CDR3 has 12 amino acids. The V gene's germline CDR1 is SGDLS and CDR2 YYNGEE. CDR3 amino acids: CASSVDGETQYF. Written as DNA, the CDR3 is TGTGCCAGCAGCGTAGACGGGGAGACCCAGTACTTC.

This clone is a singleton in its sample. The CDR3 sequence is CASRSSGTANREQYF. CDR3 in DNA: TGTGCCAGCAGGTCCTCCGGGACGGCAAACCGCGAGCAGTACTTC. The chain uses TRBV28 and TRBJ2-7; either TRBD1 or TRBD2 may fit D (5 bases each). V lost 6 bases and J 6 bases, leaving 21 bases between the germline ends. The germline V gene has CDR1 MDHEN and CDR2 SYDVKM. The CDR3 contains 15 residues.

V and J are TRBV5-1 and TRBJ1-1; 7 positions agree with TRBD1. J lost 2 bases, V lost 3 bases, and 7 bases had no gene match. This CDR3 has 15 residues. From germline, CDR1 is SGHRS and CDR2 YFSETQ. CDR3 nucleotide sequence: TGCGCCAGCAGCTCGCAGGGGGTGCGAAACACTGAAGCTTTCTTT. Translated: CASSSQGVRNTEAFF.

V is TRBV29-1 and J is TRBJ2-5; D might be TRBD2 (6 bases). In germline, CDR1 is SQVTM, CDR2 ANQGSEA. Trimming cost V 7 bases and J 4 bases, with 31 bases left between them. The CDR3 runs to 18 residues. This CDR3 is CSAEGPLSRAGMAETQYF. The CDR3 coding sequence is TGCAGCGCGGAGGGGCCTCTAAGTAGGGCAGGGATGGCAGAGACCCAGTACTTC.

The V gene is TRBV7-9, the J gene TRBJ2-1; D is possibly TRBD2 (6 bases). V shed 3 bases and J shed 6 bases, with 12 bases lying between them. The germline gives CDR1 SEHNR, CDR2 FQNEAQ (reference sequence). The CDR3 runs 14 residues. DNA of the CDR3: TGTGCCAGCAGCTTCCCGACTAGTTTCAATGAGCAGTTCTTC. It codes for CASSFPTSFNEQFF.

The chain is built from TRBV30 and TRBJ1-5, with D hard to call. Germline-derived CDR1 and CDR2 are GTSNPN and SVGIG (reference sequence). V was trimmed by 0 bases and J by 5 bases, leaving 11 bases between them. This CDR3 comprises 14 residues. CDR3 nucleotide sequence: TGTGCCTGGAGTGTACTCTCGGAGGATCAGCCCCAGCATTTT. Protein product: CAWSVLSEDQPQHF.

The chain is built from TRBV28 and TRBJ2-7; 8 bases line up with TRBD1. The V gene end was trimmed by 4 bases and the J gene end by 2 bases; junction bases not matched to a gene: 1. The CDR3 has 13 residues. Germline-derived CDR1 and CDR2 are MDHEN and SYDVKM. In DNA, the CDR3 is TGTGCCAGCAGTTGGACAGGGACCTACGAGCAGTACTTC. This gives the protein CASSWTGTYEQYF. Looking up the rest from reference TRBV28 and TRBJ2-7 gives the full variable domain: DVKVTQSSRYLVKRTGEKVFLECVQDMDHENMFWYRQDPGLGLRLIYFSYDVKMKEKGDIPEGYSVSREKKERFSLILESASTNQTSMYLCASSWTGTYEQYFGPGTRLTVT.

The gene calls are TRBV18 and TRBJ1-1; possible D gene TRBD1, 5 bases. The V gene lost 2 bases and the J gene lost 1 base, with 8 bases spanning the gap. The V gene's germline CDR1 is KGHSH and CDR2 LQKENI. The CDR3 extends over 14 amino acids. CDR3 amino acids: CASSPVTGNTEAFF. CDR3 DNA sequence: TGTGCCAGCTCACCAGTAACAGGGAACACTGAAGCTTTCTTT. The whole variable domain, filled in from reference TRBV18 and TRBJ1-1, reads NAGVMQNPRHLVRRRGQEARLRCSPMKGHSHVYWYRQLPEEGLKFMVYLQKENIIDESGMPKERFSAEFPKEGPSILRIQQVVRGDSAAYFCASSPVTGNTEAFFGQGTRLTVV.

This chain connects TRBV4-1 to TRBJ2-2, with D possibly being TRBD1 (6 bases). The CDR3 loop spans 14 amino acids. Looked up from germline, CDR1 is MGHRA and CDR2 is YSYEKL. V was trimmed by 0 bases and J by 4 bases, leaving 6 bases between them. DNA for the CDR3: TGCGCCAGCAGCCAAGAACAGGGCACCGGGGAGCTGTTTTTT. The encoded protein is CASSQEQGTGELFF.

This chain connects TRBV9 to TRBJ2-7; TRBD2 aligns across 7 bases. Germline V gene sequence: CDR1 SGDLS, CDR2 YYNGEE. The CDR3 runs to 16 residues. V lost 4 bases and J lost 4; bases outside the gene matches: 14. The CDR3 region has the DNA TGTGCCAGCAGCTCCCTCTTTATGGGGGGGAATTACGAGCAGTACTTC. This encodes CASSSLFMGGNYEQYF.

This sequence joins TRBV4-3 and TRBJ2-3, with 14 positions matching TRBD2. The CDR3 spans 17 residues. Germline CDR1 is LGHNA and CDR2 is YSLEER. Germline trimming cut 2 bases from V and 6 bases from J; bases unmatched to any gene: 7. The CDR3 spells CASSQPWGTSGSDTQYF. DNA for the CDR3: TGCGCCAGCAGCCAACCTTGGGGGACTAGCGGGAGTGATACGCAGTATTTT.

V gene TRBV7-2 combines with J gene TRBJ2-7, with 8 bases identical to TRBD1. This CDR3 is built from 13 residues. The germline CDR1 and CDR2 sequences are SGHTA and FQGNSA. The V and J ends lost 6 bases and 6 bases, in that order; junction bases with no gene match: 7. CDR3 residues: CASSLDRAFEQYF. Here the CDR3 DNA reads TGTGCCAGCAGTCTGGACAGGGCTTTCGAGCAGTACTTC.

This chain links TRBV2 with TRBJ2-7; perhaps TRBD1 as D (5 bases). The CDR3 length is 11 residues. Germline V gene sequence: CDR1 SNHLY, CDR2 FYNNEI. Trimming cost V 4 bases and J 4 bases, with 5 bases left between them. CDR3 sequence (DNA): TGTGCCAGCAGTGGACAGTACGAGCAGTACTTC. It translates to CASSGQYEQYF. The variable domain in full, completed from reference TRBV2 and TRBJ2-7, reads EPEVTQTPSHQVTQMGQEVILRCVPISNHLYFYWYRQILGQKVEFLVSFYNNEISEKSEIFDDQFSVERPDGSNFTLKIRSTKLEDSAMYFCASSGQYEQYFGPGTRLTVT.

The V call is TRBV19, the J call TRBJ2-7; D could derive from TRBD1 or TRBD2 (5 bases each). The V gene's germline CDR1 is LNHDA and CDR2 SQIVND (reference sequence). The CDR3 sequence is 14 residues long. The V gene lost 3 bases and the J gene lost 3 bases, with 12 bases spanning the gap. CDR3 amino acids: CASSMGDGYYEQYF. The CDR3 DNA reads as TGTGCCAGTAGTATGGGGGACGGTTACTACGAGCAGTACTTC.

This chain links TRBV9 with TRBJ2-1, with 8 positions matching TRBD2. CDR1 and CDR2 (germline): SGDLS, YYNGEE. This CDR3 comprises 16 residues. V trimming: 0 bases; J trimming: 2 bases; junction bases outside the gene matches: 4. DNA for the CDR3: TGTGCCAGCAGCGTAGTTAGCGGGACCACCTACAATGAGCAGTTCTTC. Protein sequence: CASSVVSGTTYNEQFF.